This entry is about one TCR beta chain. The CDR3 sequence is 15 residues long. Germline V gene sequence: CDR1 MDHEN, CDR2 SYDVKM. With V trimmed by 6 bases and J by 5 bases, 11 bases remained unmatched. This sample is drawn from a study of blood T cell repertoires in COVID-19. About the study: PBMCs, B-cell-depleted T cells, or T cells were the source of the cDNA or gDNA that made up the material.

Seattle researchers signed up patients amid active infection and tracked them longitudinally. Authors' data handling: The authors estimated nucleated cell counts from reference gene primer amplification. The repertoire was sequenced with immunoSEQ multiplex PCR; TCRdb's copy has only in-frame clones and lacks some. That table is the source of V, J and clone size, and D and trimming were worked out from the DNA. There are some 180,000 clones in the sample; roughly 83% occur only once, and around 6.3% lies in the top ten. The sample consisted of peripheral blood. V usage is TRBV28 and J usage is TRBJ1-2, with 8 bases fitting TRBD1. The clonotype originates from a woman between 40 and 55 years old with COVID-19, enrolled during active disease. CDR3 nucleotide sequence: TGTGCCAGCAGCCCCTCAGGGACAGGTTCTTATGGCTACACCTTC. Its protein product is CASSPSGTGSYGYTF.